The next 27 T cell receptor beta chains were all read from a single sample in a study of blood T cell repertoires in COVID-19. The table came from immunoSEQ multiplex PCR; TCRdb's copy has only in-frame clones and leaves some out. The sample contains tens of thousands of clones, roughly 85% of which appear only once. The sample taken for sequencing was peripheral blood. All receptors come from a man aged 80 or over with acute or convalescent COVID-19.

The CDR3 DNA reads as TGCGCCAGCAGCGAGAGAGCGGGAGCAAACAATGAGCAGTTCTTC. Its protein product is CASSERAGANNEQFF. The rearrangement links TRBV5-1 to TRBJ2-1; 8 bases align to TRBD2. This CDR3 has 15 amino acids. Germline V gives CDR1 SGHRS, CDR2 YFSETQ. J lost 5 bases, V lost 4 bases, and 8 bases had no gene match.

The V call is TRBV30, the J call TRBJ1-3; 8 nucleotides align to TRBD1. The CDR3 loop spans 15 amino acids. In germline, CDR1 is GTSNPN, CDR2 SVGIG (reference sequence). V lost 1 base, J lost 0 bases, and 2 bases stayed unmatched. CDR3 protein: CAWSAGTGSGNTIYF. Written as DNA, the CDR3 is TGTGCCTGGAGTGCTGGGACAGGCTCTGGAAACACCATATATTTT.

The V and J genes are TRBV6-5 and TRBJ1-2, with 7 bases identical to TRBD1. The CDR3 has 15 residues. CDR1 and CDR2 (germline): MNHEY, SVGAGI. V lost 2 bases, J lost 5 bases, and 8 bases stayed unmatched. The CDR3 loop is CASSYGTHRGYGYTF. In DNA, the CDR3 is TGTGCCAGCAGTTACGGAACCCACAGGGGATATGGCTACACCTTC.

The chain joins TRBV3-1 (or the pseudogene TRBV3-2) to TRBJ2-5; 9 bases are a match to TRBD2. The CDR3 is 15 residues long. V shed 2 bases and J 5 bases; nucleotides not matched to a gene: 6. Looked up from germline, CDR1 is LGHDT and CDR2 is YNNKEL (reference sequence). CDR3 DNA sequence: TGTGCCAGCAGCCAACTTAGCGGGAGTCTGGAGACCCAGTACTTC. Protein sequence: CASSQLSGSLETQYF.

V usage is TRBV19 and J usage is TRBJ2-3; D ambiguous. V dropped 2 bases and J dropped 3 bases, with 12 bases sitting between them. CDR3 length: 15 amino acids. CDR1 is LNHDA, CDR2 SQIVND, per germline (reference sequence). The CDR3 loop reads CASSINSLETDTQYF. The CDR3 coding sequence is TGTGCCAGTAGTATAAACAGTCTTGAGACAGATACGCAGTATTTT.

The CDR3 nucleotides read TGTGCCAGCAGTTTATCAGGGGGCAGCCTCTACGAGCAGTACTTC. This sequence encodes CASSLSGGSLYEQYF. This rearrangement joins TRBV27 to TRBJ2-7, with 7 bases fitting TRBD1. The CDR3 totals 15 residues. CDR1 is MNHEY and CDR2 is SMNVEV in the germline V gene (reference sequence). Losses at the gene ends were 0 bases for V and 3 bases for J; bases not matched to a gene: 5.

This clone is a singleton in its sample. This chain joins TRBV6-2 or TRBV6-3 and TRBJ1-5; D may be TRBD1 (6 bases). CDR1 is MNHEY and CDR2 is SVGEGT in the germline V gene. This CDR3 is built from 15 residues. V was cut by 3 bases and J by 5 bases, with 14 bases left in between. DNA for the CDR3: TGTGCCAGCAGTTATCTCACAGGGATAGATCAGCCCCAGCATTTT. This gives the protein CASSYLTGIDQPQHF.

In DNA form, the CDR3 reads TGTGCCAGCAGCCCCCACGGAGGCCTCTATGGCTACACCTTC. This sequence encodes CASSPHGGLYGYTF. The gene calls are TRBV5-6 and TRBJ1-2; no firm D call. V was trimmed by 4 bases and J by 4 bases, leaving 14 bases between them. This CDR3 spans 14 amino acids. CDR1 SGHDT and CDR2 YYEEEE come from the germline V gene.

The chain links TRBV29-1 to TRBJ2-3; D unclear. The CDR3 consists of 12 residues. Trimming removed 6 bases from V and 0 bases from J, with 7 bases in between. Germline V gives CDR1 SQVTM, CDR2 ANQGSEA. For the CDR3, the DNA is TGCAGCGTGACATCTAGCACAGATACGCAGTATTTT. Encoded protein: CSVTSSTDTQYF.

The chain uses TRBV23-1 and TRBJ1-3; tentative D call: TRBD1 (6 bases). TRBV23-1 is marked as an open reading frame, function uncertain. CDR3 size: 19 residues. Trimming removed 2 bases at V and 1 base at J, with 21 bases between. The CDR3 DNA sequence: TGCGCCAGCAGTCAACAGGGGTTTGGATTCAGACGTTCTGGAAACACCATATATTTT. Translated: CASSQQGFGFRRSGNTIYF.

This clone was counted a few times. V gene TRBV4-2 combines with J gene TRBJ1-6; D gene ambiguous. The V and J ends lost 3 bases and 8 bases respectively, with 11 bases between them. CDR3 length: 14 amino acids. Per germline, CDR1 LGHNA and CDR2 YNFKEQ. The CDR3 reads CASSHSQTDSPLHF. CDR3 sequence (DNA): TGTGCCAGCAGCCATAGCCAGACGGATTCACCCCTCCACTTT.

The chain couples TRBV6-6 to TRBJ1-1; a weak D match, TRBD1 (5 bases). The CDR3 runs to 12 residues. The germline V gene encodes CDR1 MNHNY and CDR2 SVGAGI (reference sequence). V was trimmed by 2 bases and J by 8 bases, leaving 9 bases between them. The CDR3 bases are TGTGCCAGCAGTTACGGGGCAACGGAAGCTTTCTTT. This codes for CASSYGATEAFF.

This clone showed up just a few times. The CDR3 region is CASSSETSGRHEQYF. The CDR3 DNA follows: TGCGCCAGCAGCAGCGAGACTAGCGGGCGGCACGAGCAGTACTTC. The genes are TRBV5-1 and TRBJ2-7; 10 bases align to TRBD2. The germline V gene has CDR1 SGHRS and CDR2 YFSETQ. The CDR3 has 15 residues. V gave up 4 bases and J gave up 5 bases; unmatched junction bases: 9.

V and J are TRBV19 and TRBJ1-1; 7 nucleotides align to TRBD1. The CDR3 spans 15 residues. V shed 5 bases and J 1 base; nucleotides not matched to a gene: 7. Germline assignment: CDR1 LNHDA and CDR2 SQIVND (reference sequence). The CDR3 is CASSATGIPNTEAFF. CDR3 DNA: TGTGCCAGTAGTGCGACAGGGATTCCGAACACTGAAGCTTTCTTT.

The CDR3 DNA follows: TGTGCCAGCTCCCCCAATCGCAGGGTAGTGTGGGAGACCCAGTACTTC. Its translation: CASSPNRRVVWETQYF. This chain links TRBV18 with TRBJ2-5; maybe TRBD1 (5 bases). CDR1 and CDR2 (germline): KGHSH, LQKENI. Deletions cut 6 bases from V and 5 bases from J, with 22 bases between. The length of the CDR3 is 16 residues.

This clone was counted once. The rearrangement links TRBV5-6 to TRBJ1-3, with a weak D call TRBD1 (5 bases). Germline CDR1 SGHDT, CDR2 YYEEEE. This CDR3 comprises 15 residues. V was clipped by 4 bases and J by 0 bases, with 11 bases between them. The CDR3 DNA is TGTGCCAGCAGCGCGGGGACGAACTCTGGAAACACCATATATTTT. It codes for CASSAGTNSGNTIYF.

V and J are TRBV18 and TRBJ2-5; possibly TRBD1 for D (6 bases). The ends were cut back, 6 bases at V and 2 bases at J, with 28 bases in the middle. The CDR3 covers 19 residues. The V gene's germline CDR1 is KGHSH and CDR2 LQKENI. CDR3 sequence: CASSPLLVTGSGSQETQYF. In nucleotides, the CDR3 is TGTGCCAGCTCCCCCCTTCTTGTGACAGGCAGTGGATCTCAAGAGACCCAGTACTTC.

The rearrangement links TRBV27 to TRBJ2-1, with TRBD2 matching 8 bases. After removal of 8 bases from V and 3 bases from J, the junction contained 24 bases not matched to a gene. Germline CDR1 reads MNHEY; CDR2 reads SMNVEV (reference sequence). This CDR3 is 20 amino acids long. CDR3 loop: CASLPRGTQVLAGLYNEQFF. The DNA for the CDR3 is TGTGCCAGCCTACCTAGGGGGACACAGGTTTTAGCGGGACTCTACAATGAGCAGTTCTTC.

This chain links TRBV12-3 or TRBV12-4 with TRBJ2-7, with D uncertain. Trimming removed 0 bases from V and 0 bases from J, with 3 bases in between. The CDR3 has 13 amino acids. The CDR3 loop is CASSLAHSYEQYF. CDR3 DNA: TGTGCCAGCAGTTTAGCCCACTCCTACGAGCAGTACTTC.

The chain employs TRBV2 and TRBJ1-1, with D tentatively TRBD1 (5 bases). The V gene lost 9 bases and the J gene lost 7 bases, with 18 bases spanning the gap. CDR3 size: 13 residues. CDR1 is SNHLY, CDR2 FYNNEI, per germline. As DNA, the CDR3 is TGTGCCAGTGGCCGGAGGGGCGGGGATGAAGCTTTCTTT. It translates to CASGRRGGDEAFF.

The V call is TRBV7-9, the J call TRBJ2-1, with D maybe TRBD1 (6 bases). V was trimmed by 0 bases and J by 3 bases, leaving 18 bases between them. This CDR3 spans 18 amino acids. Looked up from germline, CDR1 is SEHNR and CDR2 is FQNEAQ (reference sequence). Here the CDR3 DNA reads TGTGCCAGCAGCTTAGCAAACTTCGGGACAAAATTCTACAATGAGCAGTTCTTC. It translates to CASSLANFGTKFYNEQFF.

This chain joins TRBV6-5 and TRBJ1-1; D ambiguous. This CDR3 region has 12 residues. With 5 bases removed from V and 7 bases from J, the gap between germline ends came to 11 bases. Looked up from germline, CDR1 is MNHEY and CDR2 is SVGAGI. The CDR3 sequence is CASSINRDEAFF. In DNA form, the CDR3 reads TGTGCCAGCAGTATAAACAGAGATGAAGCTTTCTTT.

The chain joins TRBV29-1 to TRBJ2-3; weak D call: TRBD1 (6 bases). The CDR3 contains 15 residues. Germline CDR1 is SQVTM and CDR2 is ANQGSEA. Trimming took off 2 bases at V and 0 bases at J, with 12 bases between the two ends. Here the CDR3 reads CSVEQGTPSTDTQYF. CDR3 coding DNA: TGCAGCGTTGAACAGGGGACACCAAGCACAGATACGCAGTATTTT.

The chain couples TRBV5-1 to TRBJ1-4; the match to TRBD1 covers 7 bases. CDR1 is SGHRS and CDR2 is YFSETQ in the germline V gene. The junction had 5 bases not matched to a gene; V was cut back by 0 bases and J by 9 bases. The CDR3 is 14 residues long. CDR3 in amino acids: CASSLDRDSKKLFF. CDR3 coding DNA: TGCGCCAGCAGCTTGGATAGGGACAGCAAAAAACTGTTTTTT.

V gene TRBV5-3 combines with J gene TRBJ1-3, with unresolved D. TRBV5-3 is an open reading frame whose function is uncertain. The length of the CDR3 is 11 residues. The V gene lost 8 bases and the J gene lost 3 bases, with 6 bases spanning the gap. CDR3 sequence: CARFNGNTIYF. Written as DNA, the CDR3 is TGTGCCAGGTTCAATGGAAACACCATATATTTT.

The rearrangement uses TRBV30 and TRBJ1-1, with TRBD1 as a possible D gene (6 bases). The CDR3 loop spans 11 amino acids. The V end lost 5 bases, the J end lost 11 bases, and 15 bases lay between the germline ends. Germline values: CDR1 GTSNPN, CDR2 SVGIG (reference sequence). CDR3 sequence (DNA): TGTGCCTGGGGGGGGGCGTTGAAGGCTTTCTTT. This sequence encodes CAWGGALKAFF.

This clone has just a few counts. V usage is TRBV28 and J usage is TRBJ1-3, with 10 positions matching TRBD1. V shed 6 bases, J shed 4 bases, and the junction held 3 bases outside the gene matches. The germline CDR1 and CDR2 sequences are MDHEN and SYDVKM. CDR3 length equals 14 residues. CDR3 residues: CASSGTGEGNTIYF. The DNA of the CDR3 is TGTGCCAGCAGCGGGACAGGGGAAGGAAACACCATATATTTT.